This record covers a single T cell receptor beta chain. Its antigen is unknown. This likely reflects a read error, since a far larger clone is one base away. The length of the CDR3 is 17 residues. The germline CDR1 and CDR2 sequences are SGHVS and FNYEAQ. The V segment lost 11 bases and the J segment 3 bases; nucleotides outside the gene matches: 18. Without prior chemotherapy, radiotherapy or other malignancies, every patient was node-negative by CT and PET/CT. The data originate from a study of prognosis after radiotherapy for stage I lung cancer. About the research overall: At a biologically effective dose of at least 100 Gy and in 3 to 5 fractions, SBRT was the radiotherapy delivered.

CDR3 of TCR beta was amplified from genomic DNA via a two-round multiplex PCR. First-round PCR, the initial amplification, used primers specific to each TRBV and TRBJ gene. TCRdb reprocessed the multiplex PCR reads via MiXCR and lists one record per CDR3 protein. The data contain approximately 13,000 distinct CDR3 sequences, roughly 31% of them singletons. Findings and limits, study-wide: Patients with distant metastases had lower Shannon entropy after stereotactic body radiation therapy.

The chain is built from TRBV7-6 and TRBJ2-5; TRBD2 matches 10 bases. This TCR derives from a donor aged 50 or older with non-small cell lung cancer. The sequenced sample was PBMCs, obtained before or after stereotactic body radiation therapy (not recorded which). The CDR3 sequence is CAFPKRTSGKYKETQYF. CDR3 nucleotides: TGTGCCTTTCCAAAACGGACTAGCGGCAAGTACAAAGAGACCCAGTACTTC.